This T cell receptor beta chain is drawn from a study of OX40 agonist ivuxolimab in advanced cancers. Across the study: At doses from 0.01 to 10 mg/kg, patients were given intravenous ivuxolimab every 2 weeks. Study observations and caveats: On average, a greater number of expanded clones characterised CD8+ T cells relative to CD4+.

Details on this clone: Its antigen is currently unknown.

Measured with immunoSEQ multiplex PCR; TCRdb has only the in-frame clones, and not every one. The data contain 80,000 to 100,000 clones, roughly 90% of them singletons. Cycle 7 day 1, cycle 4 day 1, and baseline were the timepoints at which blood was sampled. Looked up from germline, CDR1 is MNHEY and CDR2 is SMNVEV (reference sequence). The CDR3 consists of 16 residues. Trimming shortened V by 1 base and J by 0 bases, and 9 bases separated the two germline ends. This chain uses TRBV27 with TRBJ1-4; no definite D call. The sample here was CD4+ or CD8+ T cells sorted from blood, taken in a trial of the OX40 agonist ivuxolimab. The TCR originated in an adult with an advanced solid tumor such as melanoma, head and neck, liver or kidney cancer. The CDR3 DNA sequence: TGTGCCAGCAGTTTATTTGGCGGAACAACTAATGAAAAACTGTTTTTT. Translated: CASSLFGGTTNEKLFF. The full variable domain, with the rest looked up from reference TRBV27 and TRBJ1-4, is EAQVTQNPRYLITVTGKKLTVTCSQNMNHEYMSWYRQDPGLGLRQIYYSMNVEVTDKGDVPEGYKVSRKEKRNFPLILESPSPNQTSLYFCASSLFGGTTNEKLFFGSGTQLSVL.